Listed below are T cell receptor beta chains from one sample, sequenced in a study of blood T cell repertoires in COVID-19. TCRdb's copy holds only in-frame clones and misses some; the assay was immunoSEQ multiplex PCR. The profile covers 65,000 to 75,000 clones, with approximately 80% appearing a single time and around 12% taken by the ten largest. The specimen was peripheral blood. All receptors come from a human donor in a cohort sampled during active COVID-19. Each CDR3 is given with its conserved first and last residue. A D gene is named only where the DNA matches it firmly. The size entry is marked missing in some rows and otherwise reads once, few, many or a size class.

v_call,clone_size,j_call,d_call,cdr3_nt,cdr3_aa
TRBV28,once,TRBJ2-7,TRBD1,TGTGCCAGCAGACAGGGGGCGAAATACGAGCAGTACTTC,CASRQGAKYEQYF
TRBV10-3,.,TRBJ2-7,.,TGTGCCATCAGTGGCGAGGGTCCCTACCAGTACTTC,CAISGEGPYQYF
TRBV7-2,.,TRBJ1-5,TRBD1,TGTGCCAGCAGCTTAAGGGGACAGCTCAATCAGCCCCAGCATTTT,CASSLRGQLNQPQHF
TRBV15,few,TRBJ1-2,TRBD1,TGTGCCACCACCCCAGACCCGGACAGGGCTAATGGCTACACCTTC,CATTPDPDRANGYTF
TRBV5-4,.,TRBJ2-3,TRBD2,TGTGCCAGCAGCTCTAGCGGGGGGCACACAGATACGCAGTATTTT,CASSSSGGHTDTQYF
TRBV4-3,.,TRBJ1-6,TRBD1,TGCGCCAGCAGCCAGGCGACAGGGACTGTTCTGCATCCCCTCCACTTT,CASSQATGTVLHPLHF
TRBV7-9,.,TRBJ2-2,TRBD1,TGTGCCAGCAGCTCGACAGGGAGCGGCACCGGGGAGCTGTTTTTT,CASSSTGSGTGELFF
TRBV4-1,.,TRBJ2-2,.,TGCGCCAGCAGCCCGACACCACGACTAGTGGGCACCGGGGAGCTGTTTTTT,CASSPTPRLVGTGELFF
TRBV4-1,.,TRBJ1-1,TRBD1,TGCGCCAGCAGCCATGGAATGAGGACAGGACTGAACACTGAAGCTTTCTTT,CASSHGMRTGLNTEAFF
TRBV19,.,TRBJ1-3,.,TGTGCCAGTAGTGGACTGACGCGATCCTCTGGAAACACCATATATTTT,CASSGLTRSSGNTIYF
TRBV28,.,TRBJ2-2,.,TGTGCCAGTAGGTACTATGCGGGCGCGAACACCGGGGAGCTGTTTTTT,CASRYYAGANTGELFF
TRBV3-1/TRBV3-2,.,TRBJ2-3,TRBD2,TGTGCCAGCAGGCCTACCATATATAGCGGGGTGGGCACAGATACGCAGTATTTT,CASRPTIYSGVGTDTQYF
TRBV6-2/TRBV6-3,.,TRBJ2-3,.,TGTGCCAGCAGCCCCCGAGATACGCAGTATTTT,CASSPRDTQYF
TRBV3-1/TRBV3-2,once,TRBJ2-7,.,TGTGCCAGCAGCCAACGAGGGGGATACGAGCAGTACTTC,CASSQRGGYEQYF
TRBV18,.,TRBJ2-1,.,TGTGCCAGCTCACAGATGGGGCGGAGCTCCTACAATGAGCAGTTCTTC,CASSQMGRSSYNEQFF
TRBV4-1,.,TRBJ2-7,TRBD1,TGCGCCAGCAGCCAAACCTCAGGGGGCTACTCCTACGAGCAGTACTTC,CASSQTSGGYSYEQYF